Presented here are 17 T cell receptor beta chains from one specimen sequenced in a study of T-cell reconstitution after alpha-beta-depleted transplantation in children. It was with unique molecular identifiers that the TCRbeta library was prepared. TCRdb itself ran the PCR reads through MiXCR, one entry per CDR3 protein. The sample shows about 180,000 distinct CDR3 sequences, approximately 12% of them seen only once. Specimen: PBMCs, collected before TCRalphabeta/CD19-depleted stem cell transplant. The receptors were gathered from a boy between 2 and 10 years old with acute myeloid leukemia, due to receive a stem cell transplant.

This clonotype was seen many times. The V and J genes are TRBV14 and TRBJ2-5, with D tentatively TRBD1 (6 bases). V lost 1 base and J 3 bases, leaving 15 bases between the germline ends. Germline CDR1 and CDR2: SGHDN and FVKESK. There are 16 residues in the CDR3. The CDR3 nucleotides are TGTGCCAGCAGCCAAGTCAGGGGTTCTAAAGAAGAGACCCAGTACTTC. It translates to CASSQVRGSKEETQYF. Filled out from reference TRBV14 and TRBJ2-5, the complete variable domain reads EAGVTQFPSHSVIEKGQTVTLRCDPISGHDNLYWYRRVMGKEIKFLLHFVKESKQDESGMPNNRFLAERTGGTYSTLKVQPAELEDSGVYFCASSQVRGSKEETQYFGPGTRLLVL.

This clonotype was seen ten or more times. The chain is built from TRBV28 and TRBJ2-5; 7 nucleotides line up with TRBD1. The V gene end was trimmed by 2 bases and the J gene end by 6 bases; junction bases not matched to a gene: 9. Germline V gene data show CDR1 as MDHEN and CDR2 as SYDVKM. The CDR3 contains 15 residues. CDR3 region: CASSLTGARLKTQYF. The DNA of the CDR3 is TGTGCCAGCAGTTTAACAGGGGCCAGGTTAAAGACCCAGTACTTC.

This clonotype showed up many times. The chain combines TRBV20-1 with TRBJ2-2; TRBD1 is a possible D gene (5 bases). The CDR3 runs 12 residues. The V gene lost 7 bases and the J gene lost 2 bases, with 8 bases spanning the gap. Germline V gene lookup returns CDR1 DFQATT and CDR2 SNEGSKA (reference sequence). As DNA, the CDR3 is TGCAGTGGTGACAGCAACACCGGGGAGCTGTTTTTT. Translating gives CSGDSNTGELFF.

This clonotype was observed at least ten times. V usage is TRBV7-9 and J usage is TRBJ1-4; a possible D gene is TRBD1 (6 bases). From germline, CDR1 is SEHNR and CDR2 FQNEAQ (reference sequence). Trimming took off 4 bases at V and 4 bases at J, with 10 bases between the two ends. This CDR3 is 14 amino acids long. The CDR3 nucleotides are TGTGCCAGCAGCTGGGACACCTATAATGAAAAACTGTTTTTT. Its translation is CASSWDTYNEKLFF.

The sample holds many counts of this clonotype. V gene TRBV27 combines with J gene TRBJ1-2; TRBD1 is a possible D gene (5 bases). The CDR3 is 13 amino acids. Trimming shortened V by 10 bases and J by 0 bases, and 12 bases separated the two germline ends. Germline V gene data show CDR1 as MNHEY and CDR2 as SMNVEV (reference sequence). The CDR3 here is CAIDRLANYGYTF. CDR3 sequence (DNA): TGTGCCATCGACAGATTAGCTAACTATGGCTACACCTTC.

This clonotype was observed at least ten times. The rearrangement uses TRBV7-2 and TRBJ2-2; TRBD2 matches 10 bases. The germline V gene encodes CDR1 SGHTA and CDR2 FQGNSA. The CDR3 is made up of 17 amino acids. V was clipped by 5 bases and J by 1 base; unmatched bases: 7. CDR3 amino acids: CASSAPSGGWNTGELFF. Written as DNA, the CDR3 is TGTGCCAGCAGCGCACCTAGCGGGGGTTGGAACACCGGGGAGCTGTTTTTT.

By its share, this clonotype is medium-sized. The rearrangement joins TRBV5-1 to TRBJ2-2, with a weak D call TRBD2 (6 bases). The germline V and J ends were trimmed by 0 bases and 1 base, with 7 bases remaining between them. Germline CDR1 is SGHRS and CDR2 is YFSETQ. The CDR3 consists of 15 residues. CDR3 residues: CASSLAGGNTGELFF. As DNA, the CDR3 is TGCGCCAGCAGCTTGGCCGGGGGGAACACCGGGGAGCTGTTTTTT.

In this sample, this clonotype turned up many times. The chain has TRBV12-2 and TRBJ2-7. TRBV12-2 is a documented pseudogene. This CDR3 spans 16 amino acids. The CDR3 loop reads CASRLIGGPSGHEQYF. The CDR3 DNA reads as TGTGCAAGTCGCTTAATAGGCGGACCGTCAGGCCACGAGCAGTACTTC.

The table lists this clonotype with many counts. The V and J genes are TRBV14 and TRBJ2-7; 8 bases align to TRBD1. V lost 1 base and J lost 2; bases outside the gene matches: 4. The CDR3 covers 15 residues. Germline V lookup: CDR1 SGHDN, CDR2 FVKESK. CDR3 in DNA: TGTGCCAGCAGCCAAGTCCCGACAGGGGCCTACGAGCAGTACTTC. Translated, it gives CASSQVPTGAYEQYF.

This clonotype was counted ten times or more. CDR3 coding DNA: TGTGCCAGCAGTGGCTCCACAGATACGCAGTATTTT. Its protein product is CASSGSTDTQYF. V and J are TRBV7-9 and TRBJ2-3, with unresolved D. With 6 bases removed from V and 2 bases from J, the gap between germline ends came to 6 bases. CDR3 size: 12 residues. Germline CDR1 is SEHNR and CDR2 is FQNEAQ (reference sequence).

The V and J genes are TRBV10-3 and TRBJ2-7; 7 positions agree with TRBD2. CDR3 length: 13 amino acids. Germline loops: CDR1 ENHRY, CDR2 SYGVKD. The trim removed 9 bases at V and 4 bases at J, leaving 9 bases unmatched. The CDR3 DNA reads TGTGCCATACAGCGGGACTCGAATTACGAGCAGTACTTC. Its protein product is CAIQRDSNYEQYF.

At least ten counts were recorded for this clonotype. The chain joins TRBV7-3 to TRBJ2-2, with 9 positions matching TRBD2. CDR1 and CDR2 from the germline V gene are SGHTA and FQGTGA. Losses at the gene ends were 5 bases for V and 4 bases for J; bases not matched to a gene: 5. The CDR3 is 15 amino acids. Here the CDR3 reads CASSLSGGLTGELFF. CDR3 coding DNA: TGTGCCAGCAGCCTTAGCGGGGGACTCACCGGGGAGCTGTTTTTT. The whole variable domain, filled in from reference TRBV7-3 and TRBJ2-2, reads GAGVSQTPSNKVTEKGKYVELRCDPISGHTALYWYRQSLGQGPEFLIYFQGTGAADDSGLPNDRFFAVRPEGSVSTLKIQRTERGDSAVYLCASSLSGGLTGELFFGEGSRLTVL.

This clonotype was counted many times. This rearrangement joins TRBV6-2 or TRBV6-3 to TRBJ2-5, with TRBD2 identical over 14 bases. The CDR3 covers 14 residues. The V and J ends lost 11 bases and 4 bases, in that order; junction bases with no gene match: 6. Germline CDR1 is MNHEY and CDR2 is SVGEGT. The CDR3 DNA sequence: TGTGCCGGCGGGACTAGCGGGAGACCAGAGACCCAGTACTTC. Its protein is CAGGTSGRPETQYF.

This clonotype was counted at least ten times. This chain links TRBV4-1 with TRBJ1-3, with D perhaps TRBD1 (5 bases). This CDR3 contains 14 residues. Germline V lookup: CDR1 MGHRA, CDR2 YSYEKL. V shed 1 base and J shed 8 bases, with 12 bases lying between them. Here the CDR3 DNA reads TGCGCCAGCAGCCAAGTGGGGGGAGGATACACCATATATTTT. It specifies CASSQVGGGYTIYF.

In this sample, this clonotype turned up many times. The rearrangement joins TRBV7-3 to TRBJ1-1, with 7 bases matching TRBD1. The germline gives CDR1 SGHTA, CDR2 FQGTGA. The trim removed 2 bases at V and 7 bases at J, leaving 4 bases unmatched. The CDR3 extends over 13 amino acids. CDR3 nucleotides: TGTGCCAGCAGCTTACGACGGGACAGTGAAGCTTTCTTT. Protein product: CASSLRRDSEAFF.

Ten or more counts support this clonotype. The J gene is TRBJ1-4, the V gene TRBV15; D possibly corresponds to TRBD1 (5 bases). Germline V gene sequence: CDR1 LNHNV, CDR2 YYDKDF (reference sequence). There are 17 residues in the CDR3. Trimming cost V 0 bases and J 0 bases, with 11 bases left between them. CDR3 DNA: TGTGCCACCAGCAGAGAAAGAGGGGAGGCAACTAATGAAAAACTGTTTTTT. Protein sequence: CATSRERGEATNEKLFF.

This clonotype was picked up many times. The chain links TRBV7-9 to TRBJ2-1, with D unclear. The CDR3 runs to 13 residues. In germline, CDR1 is SEHNR, CDR2 FQNEAQ (reference sequence). The V gene lost 1 base and the J gene lost 10 bases, with 11 bases spanning the gap. The CDR3 DNA sequence: TGTGCCAGCAGCTTAGGCAGCCTCACCGAGCAGTTCTTC. Residues: CASSLGSLTEQFF. Supplemented by reference TRBV7-9 and TRBJ2-1, the full variable domain reads DTGVSQNPRHKITKRGQNVTFRCDPISEHNRLYWYRQTLGQGPEFLTYFQNEAQLEKSRLLSDRFSAERPKGSFSTLEIQRTEQGDSAMYLCASSLGSLTEQFFGPGTRLTVL.